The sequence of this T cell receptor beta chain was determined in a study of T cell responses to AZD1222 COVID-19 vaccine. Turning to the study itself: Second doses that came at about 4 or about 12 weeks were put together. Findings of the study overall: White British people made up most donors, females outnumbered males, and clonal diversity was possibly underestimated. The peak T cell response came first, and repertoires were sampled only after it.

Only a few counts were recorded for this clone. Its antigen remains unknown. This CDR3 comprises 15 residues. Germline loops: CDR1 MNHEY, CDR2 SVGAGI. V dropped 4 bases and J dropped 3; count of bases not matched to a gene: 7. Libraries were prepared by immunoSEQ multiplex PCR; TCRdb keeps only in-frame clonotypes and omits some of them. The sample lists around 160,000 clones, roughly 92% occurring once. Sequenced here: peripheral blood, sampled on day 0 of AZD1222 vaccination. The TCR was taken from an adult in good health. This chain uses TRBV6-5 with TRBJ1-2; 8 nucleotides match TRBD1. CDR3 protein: CASSSRDRWYYGYTF. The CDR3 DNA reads TGTGCCAGCAGTTCCCGGGACAGGTGGTACTATGGCTACACCTTC.